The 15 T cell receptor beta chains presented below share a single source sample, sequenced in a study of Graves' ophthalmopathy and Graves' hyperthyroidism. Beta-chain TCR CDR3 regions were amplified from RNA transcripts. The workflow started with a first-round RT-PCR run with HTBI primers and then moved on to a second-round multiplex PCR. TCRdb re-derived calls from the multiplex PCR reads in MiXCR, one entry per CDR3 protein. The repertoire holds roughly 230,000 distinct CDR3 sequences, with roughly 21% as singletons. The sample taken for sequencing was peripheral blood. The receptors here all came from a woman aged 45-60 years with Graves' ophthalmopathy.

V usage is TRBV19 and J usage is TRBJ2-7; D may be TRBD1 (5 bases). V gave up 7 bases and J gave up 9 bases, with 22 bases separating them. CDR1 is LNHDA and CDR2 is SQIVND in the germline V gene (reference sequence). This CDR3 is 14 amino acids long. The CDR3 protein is CASTKGGADFGQYF. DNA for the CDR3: TGTGCCAGTACCAAAGGTGGGGCCGACTTCGGGCAGTACTTC.

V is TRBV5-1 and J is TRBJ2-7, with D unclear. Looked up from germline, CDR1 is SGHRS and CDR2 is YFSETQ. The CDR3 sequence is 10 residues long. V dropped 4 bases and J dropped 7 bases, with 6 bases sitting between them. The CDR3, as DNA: TGCGCCAGCAGCCCGCGGGAGCAGTACTTC. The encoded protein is CASSPREQYF. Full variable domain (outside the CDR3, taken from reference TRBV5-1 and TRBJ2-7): KAGVTQTPRYLIKTRGQQVTLSCSPISGHRSVSWYQQTPGQGLQFLFEYFSETQRNKGNFPGRFSGRQFSNSRSEMNVSTLELGDSALYLCASSPREQYFGPGTRLTVT.

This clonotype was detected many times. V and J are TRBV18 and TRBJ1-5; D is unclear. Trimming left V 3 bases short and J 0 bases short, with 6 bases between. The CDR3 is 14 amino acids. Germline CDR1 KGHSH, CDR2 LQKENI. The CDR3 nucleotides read TGTGCCAGCTCACCCGGAAATAGCAATCAGCCCCAGCATTTT. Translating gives CASSPGNSNQPQHF.

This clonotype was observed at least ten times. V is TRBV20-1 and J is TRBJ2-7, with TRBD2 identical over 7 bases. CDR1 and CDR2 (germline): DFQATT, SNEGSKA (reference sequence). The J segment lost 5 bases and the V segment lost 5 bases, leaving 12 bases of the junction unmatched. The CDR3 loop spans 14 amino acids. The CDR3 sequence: CSAGPSAGADEQYF. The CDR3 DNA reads TGCAGTGCTGGACCCTCGGCGGGAGCCGACGAGCAGTACTTC.

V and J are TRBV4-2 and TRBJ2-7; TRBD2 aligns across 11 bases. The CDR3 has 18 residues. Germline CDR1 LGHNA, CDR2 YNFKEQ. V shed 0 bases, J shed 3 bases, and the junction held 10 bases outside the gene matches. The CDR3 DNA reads TGTGCCAGCAGCCAAGAGGTTCGAACGACTAGCGGGATCTACGAGCAGTACTTC. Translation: CASSQEVRTTSGIYEQYF.

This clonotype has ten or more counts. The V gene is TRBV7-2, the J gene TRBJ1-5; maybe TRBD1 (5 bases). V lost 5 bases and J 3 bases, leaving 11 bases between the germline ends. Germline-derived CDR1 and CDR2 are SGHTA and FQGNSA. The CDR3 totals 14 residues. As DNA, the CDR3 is TGTGCCAGCAGCATGGGGACGGTCAATCAGCCCCAGCATTTT. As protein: CASSMGTVNQPQHF.

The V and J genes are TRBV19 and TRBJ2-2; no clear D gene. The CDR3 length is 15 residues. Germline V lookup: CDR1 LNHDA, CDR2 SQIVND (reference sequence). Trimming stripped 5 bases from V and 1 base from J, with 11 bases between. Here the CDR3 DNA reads TGTGCCAGTAGTCCCCTACCAGGGAACACCGGGGAGCTGTTTTTT. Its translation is CASSPLPGNTGELFF.

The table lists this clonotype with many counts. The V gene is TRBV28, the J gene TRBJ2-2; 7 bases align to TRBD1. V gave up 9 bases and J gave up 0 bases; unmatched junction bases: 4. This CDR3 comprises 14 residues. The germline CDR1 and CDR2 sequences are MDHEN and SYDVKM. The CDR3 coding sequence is TGTGCCAGTTCCGGGACAGCGAACACCGGGGAGCTGTTTTTT. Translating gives CASSGTANTGELFF.

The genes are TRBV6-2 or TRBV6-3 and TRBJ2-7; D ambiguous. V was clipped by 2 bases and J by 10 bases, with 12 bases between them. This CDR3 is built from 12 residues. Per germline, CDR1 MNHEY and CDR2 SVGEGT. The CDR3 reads CASSYRALTQYF. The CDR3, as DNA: TGTGCCAGCAGTTACCGCGCGCTCACTCAGTACTTC.

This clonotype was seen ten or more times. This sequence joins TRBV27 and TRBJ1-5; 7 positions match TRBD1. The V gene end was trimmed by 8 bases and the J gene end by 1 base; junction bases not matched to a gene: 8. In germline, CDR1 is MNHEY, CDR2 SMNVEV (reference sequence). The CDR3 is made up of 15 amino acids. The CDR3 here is CASRTGQASNQPQHF. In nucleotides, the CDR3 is TGTGCCAGCCGAACAGGACAGGCGAGCAATCAGCCCCAGCATTTT.

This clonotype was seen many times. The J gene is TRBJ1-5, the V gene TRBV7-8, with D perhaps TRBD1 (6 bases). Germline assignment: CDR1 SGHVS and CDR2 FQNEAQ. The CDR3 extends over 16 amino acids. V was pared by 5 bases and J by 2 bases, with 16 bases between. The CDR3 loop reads CASSLLNRVGNQPQHF. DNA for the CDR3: TGTGCCAGCAGCCTCCTTAACAGGGTTGGCAATCAGCCCCAGCATTTT. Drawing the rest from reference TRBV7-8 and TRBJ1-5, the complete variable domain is GAGVSQSPRYKVAKRGQDVALRCDPISGHVSLFWYQQALGQGPEFLTYFQNEAQLDKSGLPSDRFFAERPEGSVSTLKIQRTQQEDSAVYLCASSLLNRVGNQPQHFGDGTRLSIL.

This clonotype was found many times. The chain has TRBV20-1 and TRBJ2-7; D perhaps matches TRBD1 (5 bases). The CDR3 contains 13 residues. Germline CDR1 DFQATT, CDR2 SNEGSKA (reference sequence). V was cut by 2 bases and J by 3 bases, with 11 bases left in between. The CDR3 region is CSARSPQGYEQYF. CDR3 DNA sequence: TGCAGTGCTAGAAGCCCGCAGGGCTACGAGCAGTACTTC.

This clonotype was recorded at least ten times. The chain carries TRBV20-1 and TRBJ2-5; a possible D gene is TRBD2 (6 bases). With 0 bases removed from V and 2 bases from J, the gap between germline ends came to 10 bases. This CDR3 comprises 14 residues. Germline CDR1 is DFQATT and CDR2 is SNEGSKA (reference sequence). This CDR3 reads CSAREEGYQETQYF. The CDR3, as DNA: TGCAGTGCTAGAGAGGAGGGATATCAAGAGACCCAGTACTTC.

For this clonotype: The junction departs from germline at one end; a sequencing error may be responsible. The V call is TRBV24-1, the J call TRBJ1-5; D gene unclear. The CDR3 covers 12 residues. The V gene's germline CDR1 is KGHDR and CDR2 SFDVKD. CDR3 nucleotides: TGTGCCAGCAGTACGTTGGGTCAGCCCCAGCATTTT. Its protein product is CASSTLGQPQHF.

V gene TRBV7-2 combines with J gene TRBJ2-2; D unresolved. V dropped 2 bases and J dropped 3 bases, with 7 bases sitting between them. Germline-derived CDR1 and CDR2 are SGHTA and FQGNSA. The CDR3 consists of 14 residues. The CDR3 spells CASSLRLYTGELFF. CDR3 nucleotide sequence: TGTGCCAGCAGCTTACGGTTATACACCGGGGAGCTGTTTTTT.